The 14 T cell receptor beta chains listed next were all sequenced from one sample in a study of blood T cell repertoires in COVID-19. Here immunoSEQ multiplex PCR was the method, and the copy in TCRdb shows in-frame clones only, minus some. Of 40,000 or so clones in the sample, 80% to 90% were seen once. Source material: peripheral blood. Receptor source: a middle-aged man with active COVID-19.

The chain carries TRBV11-2 and TRBJ2-7; no definite D call. Germline V gene lookup returns CDR1 SGHAT and CDR2 FQNNGV. Trimming removed 2 bases from V and 3 bases from J, with 11 bases in between. The CDR3 extends over 14 amino acids. The CDR3 spells CASSLRGFDYEQYF. The CDR3 nucleotides read TGTGCCAGCAGCTTACGCGGTTTCGACTACGAGCAGTACTTC.

The rearrangement links TRBV5-1 to TRBJ1-4, with 7 bases aligning to TRBD1. Unmatched junction bases numbered 6, after V lost 0 bases and J lost 7 bases. CDR1 and CDR2 from the germline V gene are SGHRS and YFSETQ. CDR3 length: 15 amino acids. The CDR3 here is CASSLAGNRGEKLFF. CDR3 nucleotides: TGCGCCAGCAGCTTGGCCGGTAACAGGGGTGAAAAACTGTTTTTT.

The rearrangement links TRBV29-1 to TRBJ2-2, with D perhaps matching TRBD1 (5 bases). From germline, CDR1 is SQVTM and CDR2 ANQGSEA. This CDR3 is 13 amino acids long. Trimming pared 4 bases from V and 6 bases from J, leaving 12 bases between. In nucleotides, the CDR3 is TGCAGCGTTGCTCAGGGAAGGGCCGGGGAGCTGTTTTTT. Encoded protein: CSVAQGRAGELFF.

Here the CDR3 DNA reads TGTGCCAGCAGCCCCTTAGCGGGAGGGGTGAACACCGGGGAGCTGTTTTTT. Its protein is CASSPLAGGVNTGELFF. V and J are TRBV5-4 and TRBJ2-2, with 11 bases that match TRBD2. The CDR3 spans 17 residues. The V gene's germline CDR1 is SGHNT and CDR2 YYREEE (reference sequence). The J segment lost 1 base and the V segment lost 4 bases, leaving 6 bases of the junction unmatched.

The chain joins TRBV12-1 to TRBJ2-1; the D call TRBD2 from the table was never checked on the DNA. TRBV12-1 is a known pseudogene. This CDR3 comprises 18 residues. The CDR3 nucleotides are TGTGCCAGCACTTGGACTAGCGGGAAAATAGGGGCCTACAATGAGCAGTTCTTC. This encodes CASTWTSGKIGAYNEQFF.

The CDR3 protein is CAWDLGQGLGNTIYF. The CDR3, as DNA: TGTGCCTGGGACCTCGGACAGGGTTTAGGAAACACCATATATTTT. The V call is TRBV30, the J call TRBJ1-3, with TRBD1 identical over 8 bases. The germline CDR1 and CDR2 sequences are GTSNPN and SVGIG (reference sequence). The ends lost 5 bases at V and 4 bases at J; junction bases unmatched: 10. This CDR3 comprises 15 residues.

This rearrangement joins TRBV25-1 to TRBJ1-2, with D possibly being TRBD1 (6 bases). Germline CDR1 and CDR2: MGHDK and SYGVNS. Trimming removed 1 base from V and 3 bases from J, with 15 bases in between. The CDR3 consists of 16 residues. The CDR3: CASSELDSEIYYGYTF. The CDR3 DNA reads as TGTGCCAGCAGTGAATTGGACAGCGAGATTTACTATGGCTACACCTTC.

This chain links TRBV19 with TRBJ2-7; D unclear. CDR3 size: 12 residues. Trimming cost V 0 bases and J 4 bases, with 4 bases left between them. Germline CDR1 and CDR2: LNHDA and SQIVND (reference sequence). As DNA, the CDR3 is TGTGCCAGTAGTATAGATTCATACGAGCAGTACTTC. Protein: CASSIDSYEQYF.

This clone occurred once. The genes are TRBV7-2 and TRBJ2-3; TRBD1 is a possible D gene (8 bases). V was shortened by 5 bases and J by 4 bases, with 16 bases between the two germline ends. This CDR3 is 15 amino acids long. From germline, CDR1 is SGHTA and CDR2 FQGNSA. DNA of the CDR3: TGTGCCAGCAGCCCACAGGGGGGGGGCGCAGATACGCAGTATTTT. As protein: CASSPQGGGADTQYF.

This clone was found a few times. The J gene is TRBJ1-5, the V gene TRBV6-1; 7 bases fit TRBD1. Germline V gives CDR1 MNHNS, CDR2 SASEGT. The CDR3 is 17 residues long. J gave up 2 bases and V 6 bases, and 13 bases lay outside the gene matches. The CDR3 here is CASSEIRQGPGNQPQHF. CDR3 in DNA: TGTGCCAGCAGCGAAATTCGACAGGGTCCGGGCAATCAGCCCCAGCATTTT.

This chain uses TRBV10-2 with TRBJ1-1, with 10 nucleotides matching TRBD1. The trim removed 6 bases at V and 6 bases at J, leaving 4 bases unmatched. Germline V gene sequence: CDR1 WSHSY, CDR2 SAAADI. The CDR3 runs to 13 residues. Written as DNA, the CDR3 is TGCGCCAGCAGGGGGACAGGGGTCGCTGAAGCTTTCTTT. Residues: CASRGTGVAEAFF.

This rearrangement joins TRBV29-1 to TRBJ1-5; 7 nucleotides align to TRBD1. J was trimmed by 6 bases and V by 4 bases; bases with no gene match: 12. This CDR3 comprises 15 residues. CDR1 and CDR2 from the germline V gene are SQVTM and ANQGSEA. The CDR3 is CSVVLQGLKGQPQHF. The CDR3 DNA reads TGCAGCGTTGTGCTACAGGGGCTAAAAGGTCAGCCCCAGCATTTT.

The gene calls are TRBV5-8 and TRBJ2-4; 12 bases match TRBD2. J gave up 9 bases and V 7 bases, and 8 bases lay outside the gene matches. Germline V gives CDR1 SGHTS, CDR2 YDEGEE. The CDR3 is made up of 14 amino acids. DNA for the CDR3: TGTGCCAGCGGCCCGCTAGCGGGAGGGCCCATTCAGTACTTC. As protein: CASGPLAGGPIQYF.

The V and J genes are TRBV29-1 and TRBJ2-2, with 7 bases fitting TRBD1. The CDR3 sequence is 16 residues long. J gave up 2 bases and V 1 base, and 7 bases lay outside the gene matches. CDR1 and CDR2 from the germline V gene are SQVTM and ANQGSEA. The CDR3 loop is CSVEVYRGPNTGELFF. The CDR3 DNA reads as TGCAGCGTTGAAGTCTACAGGGGCCCCAACACCGGGGAGCTGTTTTTT.